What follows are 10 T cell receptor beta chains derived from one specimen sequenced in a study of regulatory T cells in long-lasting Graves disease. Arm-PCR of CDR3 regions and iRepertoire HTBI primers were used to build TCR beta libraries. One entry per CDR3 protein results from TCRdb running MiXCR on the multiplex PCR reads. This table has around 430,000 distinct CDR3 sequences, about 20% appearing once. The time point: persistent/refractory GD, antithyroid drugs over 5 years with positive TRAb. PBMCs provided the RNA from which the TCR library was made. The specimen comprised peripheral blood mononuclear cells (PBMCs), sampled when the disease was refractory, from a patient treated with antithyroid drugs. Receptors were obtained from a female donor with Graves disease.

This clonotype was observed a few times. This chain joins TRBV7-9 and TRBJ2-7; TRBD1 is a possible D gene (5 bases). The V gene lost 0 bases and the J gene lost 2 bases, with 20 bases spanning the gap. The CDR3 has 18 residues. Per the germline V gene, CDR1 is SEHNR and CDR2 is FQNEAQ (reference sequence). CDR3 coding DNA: TGTGCCAGCAGCTTAGCGGGAAGGGGCGCCCAATACACCTACGAGCAGTACTTC. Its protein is CASSLAGRGAQYTYEQYF.

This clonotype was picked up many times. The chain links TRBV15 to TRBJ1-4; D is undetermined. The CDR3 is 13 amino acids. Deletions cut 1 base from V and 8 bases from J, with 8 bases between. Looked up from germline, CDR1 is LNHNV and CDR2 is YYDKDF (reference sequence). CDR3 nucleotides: TGTGCCACCAGCAGAGCCACAGCGGAAAAACTGTTTTTT. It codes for CATSRATAEKLFF.

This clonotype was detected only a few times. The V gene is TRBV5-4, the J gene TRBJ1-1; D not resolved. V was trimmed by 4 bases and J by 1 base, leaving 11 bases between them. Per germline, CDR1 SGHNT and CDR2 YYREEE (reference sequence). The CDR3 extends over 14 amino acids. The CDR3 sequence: CASSGIDWNTEAFF. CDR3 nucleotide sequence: TGTGCCAGCAGCGGCATCGATTGGAACACTGAAGCTTTCTTT.

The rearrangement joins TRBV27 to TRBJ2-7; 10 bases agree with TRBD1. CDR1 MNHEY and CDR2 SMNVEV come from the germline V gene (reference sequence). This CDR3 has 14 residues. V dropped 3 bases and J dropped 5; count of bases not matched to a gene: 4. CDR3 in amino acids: CASSFWDRGNEQYF. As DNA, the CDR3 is TGTGCCAGCAGTTTTTGGGACAGGGGCAACGAGCAGTACTTC.

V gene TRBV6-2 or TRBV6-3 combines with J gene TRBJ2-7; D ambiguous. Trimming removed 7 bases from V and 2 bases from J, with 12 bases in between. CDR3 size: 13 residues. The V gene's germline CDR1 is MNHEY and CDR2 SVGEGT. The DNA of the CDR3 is TGTGCCAGCACCGAAGGCCTCCCCTACGAGCAGTACTTC. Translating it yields CASTEGLPYEQYF.

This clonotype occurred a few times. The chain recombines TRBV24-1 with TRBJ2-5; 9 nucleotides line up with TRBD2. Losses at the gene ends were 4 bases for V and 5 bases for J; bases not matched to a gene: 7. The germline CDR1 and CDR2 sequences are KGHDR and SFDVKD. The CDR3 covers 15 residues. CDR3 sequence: CATSDIAGAGETQYF. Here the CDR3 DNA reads TGTGCCACCAGTGACATAGCGGGGGCAGGGGAGACCCAGTACTTC.

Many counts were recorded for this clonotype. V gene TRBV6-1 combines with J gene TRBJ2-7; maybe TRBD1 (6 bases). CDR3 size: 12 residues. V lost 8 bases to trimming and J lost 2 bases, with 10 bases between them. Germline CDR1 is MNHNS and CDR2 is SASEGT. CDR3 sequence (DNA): TGTGCCAGCCGGGACAAGCCCTACGAGCAGTACTTC. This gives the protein CASRDKPYEQYF.

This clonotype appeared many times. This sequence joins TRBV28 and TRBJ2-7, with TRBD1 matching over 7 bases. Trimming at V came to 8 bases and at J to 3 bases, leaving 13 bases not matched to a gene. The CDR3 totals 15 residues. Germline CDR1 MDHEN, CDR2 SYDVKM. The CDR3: CASRKPGTAIYEQYF. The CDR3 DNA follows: TGTGCCAGCCGAAAACCCGGGACAGCTATCTACGAGCAGTACTTC.

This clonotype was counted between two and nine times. The CDR3 protein is CSARFNTGELFF. In nucleotides, the CDR3 is TGCAGTGCTAGGTTTAACACCGGGGAGCTGTTTTTT. V gene TRBV20-1 combines with J gene TRBJ2-2; D is unresolved. Germline V CDR1 and CDR2: DFQATT, SNEGSKA (reference sequence). V was cut by 3 bases and J by 2 bases, with 4 bases left in between. The CDR3 runs 12 residues.

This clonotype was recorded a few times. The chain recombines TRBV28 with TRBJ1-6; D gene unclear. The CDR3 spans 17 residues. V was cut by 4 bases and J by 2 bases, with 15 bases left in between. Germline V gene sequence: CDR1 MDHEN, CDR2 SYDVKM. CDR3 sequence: CASSSLPDGTYNSPLHF. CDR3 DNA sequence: TGTGCCAGCAGTTCCCTCCCCGACGGTACCTATAATTCACCCCTCCACTTT.